This T cell receptor beta chain stems from a study of cytomegalovirus exposure and HLA in healthy donors. General study points: Immune exposure information comprised only CMV serostatus. Previous analysis showed most TCR beta V segments were productive about 87% or about 30% of the time.

Trimming took 4 bases from V and 5 from J; bases not matched to a gene: 1. Germline lookup yields CDR1 MNHEY and CDR2 SMNVEV (reference sequence). This CDR3 is 13 amino acids long. With respect to this clone: Its matching antigen is unknown.

It was with 60 Vbeta and 13 Jbeta primers that the PCR ran. Data came from immunoSEQ multiplex PCR; TCRdb stores just in-frame clones and leaves some out. The sample lists approximately 120,000 clones; around 82% were seen once. The TCR sequence derives from a man aged 25 to 40 in good health and CMV-seropositive. Sequences were obtained from PBMCs. V gene TRBV27 combines with J gene TRBJ2-1; TRBD2 agrees at 8 bases. The CDR3 reads CASSWGLDNEQFF. In DNA form, the CDR3 reads TGTGCCAGCAGTTGGGGACTAGACAATGAGCAGTTCTTC.